The 30 T cell receptor beta chains below come from one sample, sequenced in a study of T cells after yellow fever vaccination. TCRdb called the 5' RACE reads again in MiXCR, with one record for every CDR3 protein. The sample has roughly 340,000 distinct CDR3 sequences; roughly 8.7% are singletons. The sample consisted of PBMCs, taken on the day of the first yellow fever vaccination. The receptors come from a man between 18 and 35 years old who received the YFV17D yellow fever vaccine.

In this sample, this clonotype turned up a few times. This rearrangement joins TRBV27 to TRBJ2-6; 12 bases line up with TRBD1. The trim removed 4 bases at V and 0 bases at J, leaving 1 base unmatched. Germline CDR1 is MNHEY and CDR2 is SMNVEV (reference sequence). The CDR3 covers 17 residues. In nucleotides, the CDR3 is TGTGCCAGCAGTTCGGGACAGGGGGCCTCTGGGGCCAACGTCCTGACTTTC. It yields the protein CASSSGQGASGANVLTF.

The chain links TRBV29-1 to TRBJ1-4, with a tentative D call TRBD1 (5 bases). The CDR3 sequence is 13 residues long. Per the germline V gene, CDR1 is SQVTM and CDR2 is ANQGSEA. V was shortened by 5 bases and J by 4 bases, with 11 bases between the two germline ends. CDR3 sequence reads: CSVPGRDNEKLFF. In DNA, the CDR3 is TGCAGCGTTCCGGGACGGGATAATGAAAAACTGTTTTTT.

The CDR3 region has the DNA TGTGCCAGCAGCTTACAGGGCGGGGGGGCGTATGAGCAGTACTTC. Its protein is CASSLQGGGAYEQYF. The chain joins TRBV7-2 to TRBJ2-7; 9 bases fit TRBD2. V dropped 2 bases and J dropped 7; count of bases not matched to a gene: 9. CDR3 length equals 15 residues. Germline CDR1 and CDR2: SGHTA and FQGNSA.

This clonotype was counted a few times. V usage is TRBV5-1 and J usage is TRBJ1-6, with 8 bases matching TRBD1. The CDR3 contains 15 residues. Germline CDR1 reads SGHRS; CDR2 reads YFSETQ. J lost 7 bases, V lost 3 bases, and 6 bases had no gene match. The CDR3 coding sequence is TGCGCCAGCAGCTCCGGACAGGGAGAGAATTCACCCCTCCACTTT. Encoded protein: CASSSGQGENSPLHF.

The chain combines TRBV5-1 with TRBJ1-6; D might be TRBD1 (6 bases). V was trimmed by 2 bases and J by 3 bases, leaving 9 bases between them. Germline V CDR1 and CDR2: SGHRS, YFSETQ. The CDR3 consists of 15 residues. The CDR3 sequence is CASSFGQSYNSPLHF. For the CDR3, the DNA is TGCGCCAGCAGCTTTGGACAGAGCTATAATTCACCCCTCCACTTT.

The sample holds a few counts of this clonotype. V usage is TRBV28 and J usage is TRBJ2-2; D possibly corresponds to TRBD2 (7 bases). V was pared by 4 bases and J by 4 bases, with 13 bases between. The CDR3 is 15 amino acids. Germline V lookup: CDR1 MDHEN, CDR2 SYDVKM. In DNA form, the CDR3 reads TGTGCCAGCAGTTATGCGGGGGCGCCCACCGGGGAGCTGTTTTTT. This gives the protein CASSYAGAPTGELFF.

This clonotype was picked up many times. The chain has TRBV12-3 or TRBV12-4 and TRBJ2-4; D is tentatively TRBD1 or TRBD2 (5 bases each). V dropped 4 bases and J dropped 1 base, with 11 bases sitting between them. The CDR3 is made up of 15 amino acids. The CDR3 protein is CASSWDEGAKNIQYF. The CDR3 DNA sequence: TGTGCCAGCAGTTGGGACGAGGGGGCCAAAAACATTCAGTACTTC.

This chain uses TRBV4-2 with TRBJ2-7; D perhaps matches TRBD1 (5 bases). Germline V lookup: CDR1 LGHNA, CDR2 YNFKEQ. The CDR3 has 16 amino acids. V was cut by 5 bases and J by 0 bases, with 17 bases left in between. For the CDR3, the DNA is TGTGCCAGCAGCTTACGTGTAGACAGAGGCTCCTACGAGCAGTACTTC. Translation: CASSLRVDRGSYEQYF.

The rearrangement uses TRBV7-2 and TRBJ2-4, with D unclear. The CDR3 sequence is 14 residues long. Germline loops: CDR1 SGHTA, CDR2 FQGNSA. The germline V and J ends were trimmed by 1 base and 1 base, with 5 bases remaining between them. CDR3 loop: CASSLVLAKNIQYF. CDR3 DNA sequence: TGTGCCAGCAGCTTAGTGTTGGCCAAAAACATTCAGTACTTC.

The chain joins TRBV20-1 to TRBJ2-3, with a possible D match to TRBD1 (7 bases). CDR1 DFQATT and CDR2 SNEGSKA come from the germline V gene (reference sequence). The ends were cut back, 0 bases at V and 0 bases at J, with 19 bases in the middle. This CDR3 has 18 residues. CDR3 amino acids: CSARDLGGGPTSTDTQYF. Written as DNA, the CDR3 is TGCAGTGCTAGAGATCTAGGAGGGGGCCCAACCAGCACAGATACGCAGTATTTT.

The sample holds many counts of this clonotype. The V and J genes are TRBV7-3 and TRBJ1-1; 9 positions match TRBD1. CDR3 length: 15 amino acids. Germline V lookup: CDR1 SGHTA, CDR2 FQGTGA. Unmatched junction bases numbered 1, after V lost 1 base and J lost 1 base. For the CDR3, the DNA is TGTGCCAGCAGCTTAATGGGACAGGGGAACACTGAAGCTTTCTTT. The encoded protein is CASSLMGQGNTEAFF.

This clonotype was observed a handful of times. The V gene is TRBV4-3, the J gene TRBJ2-1; no reliable D call. The V gene's germline CDR1 is LGHNA and CDR2 YSLEER. This CDR3 is built from 13 residues. V lost 3 bases and J 6 bases, leaving 9 bases between the germline ends. In DNA form, the CDR3 reads TGCGCCAGCAGCCAGCCACCGTCCAATGAGCAGTTCTTC. Amino acid sequence: CASSQPPSNEQFF.

This clonotype was seen at least ten times. V gene TRBV7-3 combines with J gene TRBJ2-1; D gene uncertain. The CDR3 contains 13 residues. The germline V gene encodes CDR1 SGHTA and CDR2 FQGTGA. V was cut by 5 bases and J by 5 bases, with 10 bases left in between. The CDR3 coding sequence is TGTGCCAGCAGCATGGGCCTACACAATGAGCAGTTCTTC. Translated: CASSMGLHNEQFF.

This clonotype was seen only a few times. The rearrangement joins TRBV19 to TRBJ2-1; D possibly matches TRBD1 or TRBD2 (5 bases each). CDR3 size: 17 residues. Germline CDR1 is LNHDA and CDR2 is SQIVND (reference sequence). Between the trimmed V and J ends, which lost 5 bases and 6 bases, there was a span of 23 bases. DNA of the CDR3: TGTGCCAGTAGTGTCCGAGGCTGGGACGGGCCCGGCAATGAGCAGTTCTTC. Protein: CASSVRGWDGPGNEQFF.

V usage is TRBV5-1 and J usage is TRBJ1-6; D is unclear. The V and J ends lost 0 bases and 9 bases respectively, with 13 bases between them. The CDR3 spans 15 residues. Germline V gene sequence: CDR1 SGHRS, CDR2 YFSETQ. CDR3 in DNA: TGCGCCAGCAGCTTGGCCTATGGTACCGGTTCACCCCTCCACTTT. Amino acids: CASSLAYGTGSPLHF.

As to this clonotype: This clone may be a read error of a much larger clone one base away. The genes are TRBV20-1 and TRBJ1-6; no reliable D call. The CDR3 length is 12 residues. CDR1 is DFQATT, CDR2 SNEGSKA, per germline (reference sequence). For the CDR3, the DNA is TGCAGTCCTAGGAGCCTATCGGGACCCCTCCACTTT. Protein sequence: CSPRSLSGPLHF.

Ten or more counts support this clonotype. CDR3 in DNA: TGCGCCAGCAGCTTGATGGGGGGGGGAGACACTGAAGCTTTCTTT. As protein: CASSLMGGGDTEAFF. The chain is built from TRBV5-1 and TRBJ1-1; D perhaps matches TRBD1 (5 bases). Trimming took 1 base from V and 3 from J, leaving 13 bases between them. This CDR3 has 15 amino acids. Per germline, CDR1 SGHRS and CDR2 YFSETQ.

This clonotype was seen ten or more times. The chain employs TRBV5-1 and TRBJ2-3, with 9 positions matching TRBD1. The CDR3 runs to 14 residues. Germline V gene data show CDR1 as SGHRS and CDR2 as YFSETQ. The V segment lost 6 bases and the J segment 5 bases; nucleotides outside the gene matches: 7. CDR3 sequence (DNA): TGCGCCAGCAATGAACAGGGGGCTGAAGATACGCAGTATTTT. Its protein product is CASNEQGAEDTQYF.

In this sample, this clonotype turned up a few times. This chain connects TRBV7-2 to TRBJ2-2, with no clear D. This CDR3 comprises 14 residues. The germline V gene encodes CDR1 SGHTA and CDR2 FQGNSA. V lost 5 bases and J 6 bases, leaving 13 bases between the germline ends. CDR3 sequence (DNA): TGTGCCAGCAGCGAGCAGGCTCGGTCCGGGGAGCTGTTTTTT. Its protein is CASSEQARSGELFF.

V usage is TRBV5-1 and J usage is TRBJ2-2; 8 bases match TRBD1. CDR1 is SGHRS and CDR2 is YFSETQ in the germline V gene. The CDR3 length is 17 residues. The V segment lost 1 base and the J segment 1 base; nucleotides outside the gene matches: 6. The CDR3 coding sequence is TGCGCCAGCAGCTTGAGGCCCGGGACAGGGAACACCGGGGAGCTGTTTTTT. Encoded protein: CASSLRPGTGNTGELFF.

This rearrangement joins TRBV18 to TRBJ2-3; TRBD1 is a possible D gene (5 bases). CDR1 KGHSH and CDR2 LQKENI come from the germline V gene. Trimming pared 2 bases from V and 2 bases from J, leaving 11 bases between. The CDR3 is 15 residues long. CDR3 sequence (DNA): TGTGCCAGCTCACCAATCACAGGACACACAGATACGCAGTATTTT. Its translation: CASSPITGHTDTQYF.

The J gene is TRBJ2-5, the V gene TRBV5-1; 8 nucleotides line up with TRBD1. Germline CDR1 and CDR2: SGHRS and YFSETQ. This CDR3 contains 15 residues. The V segment lost 3 bases and the J segment 2 bases; nucleotides outside the gene matches: 6. The CDR3 here is CASSSGTGDQETQYF. The CDR3 nucleotides are TGCGCCAGCAGCTCCGGGACAGGCGATCAAGAGACCCAGTACTTC.

This clonotype appeared a few times. The chain carries TRBV27 and TRBJ1-1; no clear D. Germline V gene lookup returns CDR1 MNHEY and CDR2 SMNVEV (reference sequence). Trimming cost V 5 bases and J 7 bases, with 11 bases left between them. This CDR3 is 12 amino acids long. The CDR3 nucleotides are TGTGCCAGCAGTCCATATATGGGTGAAGCTTTCTTT. This encodes CASSPYMGEAFF.

This clonotype occurred a few times. The gene calls are TRBV5-5 and TRBJ1-2; maybe TRBD1 (5 bases). Germline V gives CDR1 SGHKS, CDR2 YYEKEE (reference sequence). Trimming took 4 bases from V and 2 from J, leaving 12 bases between them. The CDR3 is made up of 14 amino acids. CDR3: CASSLIAGNYGYTF. The DNA of the CDR3 is TGTGCCAGCAGCCTAATTGCAGGGAACTATGGCTACACCTTC.

This chain joins TRBV4-1 and TRBJ2-4, with TRBD1 identical over 7 bases. Unmatched junction bases numbered 7, after V lost 2 bases and J lost 6 bases. The CDR3 is 15 amino acids. Germline assignment: CDR1 MGHRA and CDR2 YSYEKL. Written as DNA, the CDR3 is TGCGCCAGCAGCCAAAGGGGGCCCACCGCAAACATTCAGTACTTC. This codes for CASSQRGPTANIQYF.

This clonotype was counted between two and nine times. The chain employs TRBV6-1 and TRBJ2-3; unclear D gene. The V gene lost 6 bases and the J gene lost 0 bases, with 22 bases spanning the gap. Looked up from germline, CDR1 is MNHNS and CDR2 is SASEGT. The CDR3 loop spans 18 amino acids. The CDR3 DNA follows: TGTGCCAGCAGCCCCGACCCTCGGCGGATCACTAGCACAGATACGCAGTATTTT. Protein: CASSPDPRRITSTDTQYF.

The table lists this clonotype with a few counts. V usage is TRBV10-3 and J usage is TRBJ2-3; D is perhaps TRBD1 (6 bases). The V gene lost 5 bases and the J gene lost 0 bases, with 12 bases spanning the gap. The CDR3 is made up of 15 amino acids. Germline lookup yields CDR1 ENHRY and CDR2 SYGVKD. The CDR3 nucleotides read TGTGCCATCAGTACTGGGACAACTAGCACAGATACGCAGTATTTT. Amino acids: CAISTGTTSTDTQYF.

V and J are TRBV7-9 and TRBJ2-4; tentatively, D is TRBD2 (5 bases). V was clipped by 2 bases and J by 0 bases, with 8 bases between them. Germline V lookup: CDR1 SEHNR, CDR2 FQNEAQ (reference sequence). This CDR3 comprises 15 residues. As DNA, the CDR3 is TGTGCCAGCAGCTTAAACGGGATAGCCAAAAACATTCAGTACTTC. Translation: CASSLNGIAKNIQYF. Complete variable domain (other parts from reference TRBV7-9 and TRBJ2-4): DTGVSQNPRHKITKRGQNVTFRCDPISEHNRLYWYRQTLGQGPEFLTYFQNEAQLEKSRLLSDRFSAERPKGSFSTLEIQRTEQGDSAMYLCASSLNGIAKNIQYFGAGTRLSVL.

At least ten counts were recorded for this clonotype. The gene calls are TRBV24-1 and TRBJ2-3; no definite D call. The CDR3 extends over 14 amino acids. CDR1 KGHDR and CDR2 SFDVKD come from the germline V gene. Trimming left V 9 bases short and J 3 bases short, with 15 bases between. Here the CDR3 DNA reads TGTGCCACCGCCTCGCGGTTGGGAACAGATACGCAGTATTTT. It is translated as CATASRLGTDTQYF.

The gene calls are TRBV9 and TRBJ1-2; weak D call: TRBD1 (6 bases). The V and J ends lost 3 bases and 5 bases respectively, with 11 bases between them. Germline CDR1 is SGDLS and CDR2 is YYNGEE. CDR3 length: 13 residues. The CDR3 sequence is CASSEGRGYGYTF. The CDR3 DNA follows: TGTGCCAGCAGCGAAGGAAGGGGGTATGGCTACACCTTC.